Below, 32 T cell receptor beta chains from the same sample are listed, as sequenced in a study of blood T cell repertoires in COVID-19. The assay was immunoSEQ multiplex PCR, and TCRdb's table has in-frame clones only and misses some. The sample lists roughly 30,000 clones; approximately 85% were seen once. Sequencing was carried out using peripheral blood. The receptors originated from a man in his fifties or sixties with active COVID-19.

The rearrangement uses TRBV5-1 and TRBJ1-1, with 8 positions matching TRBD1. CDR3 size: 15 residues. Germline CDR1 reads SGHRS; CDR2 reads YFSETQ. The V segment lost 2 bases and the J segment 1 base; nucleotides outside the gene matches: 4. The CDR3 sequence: CASSFKGTGNTEAFF. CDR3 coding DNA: TGCGCCAGCAGCTTTAAGGGGACAGGGAACACTGAAGCTTTCTTT.

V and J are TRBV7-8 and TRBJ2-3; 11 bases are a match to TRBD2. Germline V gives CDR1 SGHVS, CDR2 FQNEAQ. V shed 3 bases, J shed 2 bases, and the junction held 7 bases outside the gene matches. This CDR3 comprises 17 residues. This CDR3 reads CASSFPLAGGFTDTQYF. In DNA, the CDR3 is TGTGCCAGCAGCTTCCCCTTAGCGGGAGGGTTCACAGATACGCAGTATTTT.

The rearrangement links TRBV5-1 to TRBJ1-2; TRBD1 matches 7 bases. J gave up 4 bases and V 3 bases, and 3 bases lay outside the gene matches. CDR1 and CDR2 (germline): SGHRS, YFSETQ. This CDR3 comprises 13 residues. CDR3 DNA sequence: TGCGCCAGCAGCTGGGACAGCTTCTATGGCTACACCTTC. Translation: CASSWDSFYGYTF. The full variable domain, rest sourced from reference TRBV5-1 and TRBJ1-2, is KAGVTQTPRYLIKTRGQQVTLSCSPISGHRSVSWYQQTPGQGLQFLFEYFSETQRNKGNFPGRFSGRQFSNSRSEMNVSTLELGDSALYLCASSWDSFYGYTFGSGTRLTVV.

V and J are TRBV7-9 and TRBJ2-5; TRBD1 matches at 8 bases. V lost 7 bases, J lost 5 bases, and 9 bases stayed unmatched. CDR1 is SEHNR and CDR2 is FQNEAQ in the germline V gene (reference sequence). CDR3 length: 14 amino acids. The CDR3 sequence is CASTLKTGAETQYF. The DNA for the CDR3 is TGTGCCAGCACCTTGAAGACAGGGGCCGAGACCCAGTACTTC. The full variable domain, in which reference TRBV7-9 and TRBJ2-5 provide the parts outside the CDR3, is DTGVSQNPRHKITKRGQNVTFRCDPISEHNRLYWYRQTLGQGPEFLTYFQNEAQLEKSRLLSDRFSAERPKGSFSTLEIQRTEQGDSAMYLCASTLKTGAETQYFGPGTRLLVL.

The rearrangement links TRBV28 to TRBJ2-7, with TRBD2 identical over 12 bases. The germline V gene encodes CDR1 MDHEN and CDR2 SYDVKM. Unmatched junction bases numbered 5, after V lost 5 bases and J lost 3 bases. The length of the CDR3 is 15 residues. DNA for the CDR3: TGTGCCAGCAGTCCGGGACTAGCGGGCGGCTACGAGCAGTACTTC. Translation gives CASSPGLAGGYEQYF.

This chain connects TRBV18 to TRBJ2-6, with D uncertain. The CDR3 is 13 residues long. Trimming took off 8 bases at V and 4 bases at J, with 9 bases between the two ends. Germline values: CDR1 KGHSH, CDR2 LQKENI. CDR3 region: CASLLSGANVLTF. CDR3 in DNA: TGTGCCAGCCTTTTATCCGGGGCCAACGTCCTGACTTTC.

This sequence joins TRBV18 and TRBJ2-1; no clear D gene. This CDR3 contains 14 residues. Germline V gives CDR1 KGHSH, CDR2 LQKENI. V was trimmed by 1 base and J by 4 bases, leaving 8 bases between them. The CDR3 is CASSPREVYNEQFF. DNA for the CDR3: TGTGCCAGCTCACCACGAGAAGTTTACAATGAGCAGTTCTTC.

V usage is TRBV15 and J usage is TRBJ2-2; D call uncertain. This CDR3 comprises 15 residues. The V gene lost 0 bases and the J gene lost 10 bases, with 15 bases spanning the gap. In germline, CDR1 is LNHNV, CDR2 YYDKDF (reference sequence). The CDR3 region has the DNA TGTGCCACCAGCAGAGATCCTATCTTTAATGCGGAGCTGTTTTTT. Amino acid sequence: CATSRDPIFNAELFF.

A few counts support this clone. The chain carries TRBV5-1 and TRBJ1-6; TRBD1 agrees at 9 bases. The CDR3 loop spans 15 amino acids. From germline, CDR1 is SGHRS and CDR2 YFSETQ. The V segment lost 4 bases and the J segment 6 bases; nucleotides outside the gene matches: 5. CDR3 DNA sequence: TGCGCCAGCAGCAGTACGGACAGGGGTAATTCACCCCTCCACTTT. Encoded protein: CASSSTDRGNSPLHF.

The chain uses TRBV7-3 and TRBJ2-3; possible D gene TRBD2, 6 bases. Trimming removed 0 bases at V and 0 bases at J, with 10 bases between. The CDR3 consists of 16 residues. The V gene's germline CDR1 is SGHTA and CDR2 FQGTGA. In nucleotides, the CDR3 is TGTGCCAGCAGCTTAACTAGCGGTGCTAGCACAGATACGCAGTATTTT. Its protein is CASSLTSGASTDTQYF.

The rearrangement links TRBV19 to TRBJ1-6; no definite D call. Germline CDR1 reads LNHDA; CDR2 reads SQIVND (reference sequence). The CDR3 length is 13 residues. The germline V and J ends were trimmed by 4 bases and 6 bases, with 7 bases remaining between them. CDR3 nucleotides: TGTGCCAGTAGTAACAGAGTTAATTCACCCCTCCACTTT. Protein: CASSNRVNSPLHF.

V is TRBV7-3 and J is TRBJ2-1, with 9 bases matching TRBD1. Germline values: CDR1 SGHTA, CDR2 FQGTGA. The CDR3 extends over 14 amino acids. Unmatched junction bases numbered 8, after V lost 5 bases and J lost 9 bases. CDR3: CASSHLQGAAEQFF. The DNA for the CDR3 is TGTGCCAGCAGCCATTTACAGGGGGCGGCTGAGCAGTTCTTC.

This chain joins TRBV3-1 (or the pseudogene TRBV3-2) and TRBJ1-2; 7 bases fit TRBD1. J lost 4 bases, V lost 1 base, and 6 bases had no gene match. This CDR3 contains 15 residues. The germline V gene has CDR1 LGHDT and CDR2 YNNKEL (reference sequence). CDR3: CASSQGRGLGYGYTF. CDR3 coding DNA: TGTGCCAGCAGCCAAGGGAGGGGGCTCGGCTATGGCTACACCTTC.

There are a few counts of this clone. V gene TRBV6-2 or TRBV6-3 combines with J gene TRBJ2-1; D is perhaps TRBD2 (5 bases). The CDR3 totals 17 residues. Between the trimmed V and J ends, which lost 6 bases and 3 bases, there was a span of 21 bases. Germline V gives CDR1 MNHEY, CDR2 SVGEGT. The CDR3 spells CASSLASFPTNYNEQFF. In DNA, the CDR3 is TGTGCCAGCAGCTTGGCAAGCTTTCCGACTAACTACAATGAGCAGTTCTTC.

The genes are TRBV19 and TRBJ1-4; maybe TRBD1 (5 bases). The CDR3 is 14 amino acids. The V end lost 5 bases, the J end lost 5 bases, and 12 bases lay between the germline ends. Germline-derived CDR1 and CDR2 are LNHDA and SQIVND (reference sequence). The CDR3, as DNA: TGTGCCAGTAGTGTGGGGGGATCGAATGAAAAACTGTTTTTT. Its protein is CASSVGGSNEKLFF.

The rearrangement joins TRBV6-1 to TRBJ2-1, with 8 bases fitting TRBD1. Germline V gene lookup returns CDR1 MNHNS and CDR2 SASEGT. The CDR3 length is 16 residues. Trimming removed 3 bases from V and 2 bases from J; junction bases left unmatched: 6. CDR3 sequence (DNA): TGTGCCAGCAGTGAGGGTCAGGGGGCGGCCTACAATGAGCAGTTCTTC. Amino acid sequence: CASSEGQGAAYNEQFF.

This CDR3 is CATSPSGASGSWETQYF. The DNA for the CDR3 is TGTGCCACCAGCCCCTCCGGGGCTAGCGGGAGCTGGGAGACCCAGTACTTC. V gene TRBV15 combines with J gene TRBJ2-5, with 10 bases fitting TRBD2. The length of the CDR3 is 17 residues. Germline V gene sequence: CDR1 LNHNV, CDR2 YYDKDF (reference sequence). V was clipped by 5 bases and J by 5 bases; unmatched bases: 14. Variable domain in full (rest from reference TRBV15 and TRBJ2-5): DAMVIQNPRYQVTQFGKPVTLSCSQTLNHNVMYWYQQKSSQAPKLLFHYYDKDFNNEADTPDNFQSRRPNTSFCFLDIRSPGLGDTAMYLCATSPSGASGSWETQYFGPGTRLLVL.

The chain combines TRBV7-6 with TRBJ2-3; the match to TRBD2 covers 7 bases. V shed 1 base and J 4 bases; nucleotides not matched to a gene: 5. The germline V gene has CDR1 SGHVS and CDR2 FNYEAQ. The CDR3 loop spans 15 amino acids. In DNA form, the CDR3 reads TGTGCCAGCAGCTTAGGCGGGAGTTACGCAGATACGCAGTATTTT. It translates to CASSLGGSYADTQYF.

CDR3 DNA: TGCGCCAGCAGCCAGAACATCAGGGGAGCGGCAGAGGGGACCCAGTACTTC. It specifies CASSQNIRGAAEGTQYF. This sequence joins TRBV5-1 and TRBJ2-5; the D gene is possibly TRBD1 (6 bases). Germline assignment: CDR1 SGHRS and CDR2 YFSETQ. The V end lost 4 bases, the J end lost 7 bases, and 26 bases lay between the germline ends. This CDR3 is built from 17 residues.

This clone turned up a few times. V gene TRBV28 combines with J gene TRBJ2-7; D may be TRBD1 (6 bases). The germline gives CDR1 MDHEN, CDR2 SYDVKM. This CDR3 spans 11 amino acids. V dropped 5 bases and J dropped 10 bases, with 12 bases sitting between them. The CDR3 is CASSTNREQYF. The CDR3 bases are TGTGCCAGCAGTACGAACAGGGAACAGTACTTC.

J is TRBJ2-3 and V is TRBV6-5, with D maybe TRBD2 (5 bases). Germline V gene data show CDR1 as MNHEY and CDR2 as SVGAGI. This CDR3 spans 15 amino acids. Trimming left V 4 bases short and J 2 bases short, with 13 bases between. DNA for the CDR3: TGTGCCAGCAGTTTAGCGACCGCACCCACAGATACGCAGTATTTT. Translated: CASSLATAPTDTQYF.

The CDR3 nucleotides are TGTGCCAGCAGTTACGCGGGGACTAATGAAAAACTGTTTTTT. Amino acid sequence: CASSYAGTNEKLFF. The chain has TRBV6-5 and TRBJ1-4; D unresolved. This CDR3 is 14 amino acids long. Germline V gives CDR1 MNHEY, CDR2 SVGAGI. Trimming pared 2 bases from V and 2 bases from J, leaving 6 bases between.

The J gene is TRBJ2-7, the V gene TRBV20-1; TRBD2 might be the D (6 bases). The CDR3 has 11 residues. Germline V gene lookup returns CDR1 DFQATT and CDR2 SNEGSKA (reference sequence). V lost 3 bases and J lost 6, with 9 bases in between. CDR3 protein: CSASGTREQYF. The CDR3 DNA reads TGCAGTGCTAGTGGGACTCGCGAGCAGTACTTC.

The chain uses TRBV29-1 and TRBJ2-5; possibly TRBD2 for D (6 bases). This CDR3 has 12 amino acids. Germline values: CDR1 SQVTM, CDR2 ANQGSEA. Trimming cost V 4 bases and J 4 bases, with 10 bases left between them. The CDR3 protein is CSVGREGETQYF. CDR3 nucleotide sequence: TGCAGCGTTGGGCGGGAAGGAGAGACCCAGTACTTC.

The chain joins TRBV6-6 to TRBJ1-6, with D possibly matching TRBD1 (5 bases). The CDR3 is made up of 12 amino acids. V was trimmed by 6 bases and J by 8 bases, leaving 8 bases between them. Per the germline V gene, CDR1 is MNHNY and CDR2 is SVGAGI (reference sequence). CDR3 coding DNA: TGTGCCAGCAGGTGGGGGGATTCACCCCTCCACTTT. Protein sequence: CASRWGDSPLHF.

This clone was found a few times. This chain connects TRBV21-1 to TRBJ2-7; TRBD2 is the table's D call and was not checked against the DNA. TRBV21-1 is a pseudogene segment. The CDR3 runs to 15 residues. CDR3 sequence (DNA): TGTGCCAGCAGCAATATAGCGGGAGCGGCCTACGAGCAGTACGTC. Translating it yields CASSNIAGAAYEQYV.

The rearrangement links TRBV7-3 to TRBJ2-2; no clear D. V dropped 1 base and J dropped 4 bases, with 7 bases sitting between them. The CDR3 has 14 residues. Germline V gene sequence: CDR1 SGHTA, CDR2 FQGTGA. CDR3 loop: CASSLNPSTGELFF. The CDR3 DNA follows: TGTGCCAGCAGCTTAAATCCTTCCACCGGGGAGCTGTTTTTT.

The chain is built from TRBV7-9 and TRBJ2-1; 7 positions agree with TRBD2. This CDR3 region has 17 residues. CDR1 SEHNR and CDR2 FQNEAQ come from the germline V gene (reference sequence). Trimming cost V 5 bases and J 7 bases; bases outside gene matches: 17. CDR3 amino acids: CASSGRDLAAHWNEQFF. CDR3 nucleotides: TGTGCCAGCAGCGGAAGGGATCTAGCGGCTCATTGGAATGAGCAGTTCTTC.

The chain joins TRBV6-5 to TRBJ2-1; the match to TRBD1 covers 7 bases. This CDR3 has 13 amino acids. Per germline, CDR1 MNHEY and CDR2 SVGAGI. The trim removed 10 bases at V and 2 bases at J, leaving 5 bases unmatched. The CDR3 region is CAIRQGTYNEQFF. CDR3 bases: TGTGCCATCAGACAGGGTACCTACAATGAGCAGTTCTTC.

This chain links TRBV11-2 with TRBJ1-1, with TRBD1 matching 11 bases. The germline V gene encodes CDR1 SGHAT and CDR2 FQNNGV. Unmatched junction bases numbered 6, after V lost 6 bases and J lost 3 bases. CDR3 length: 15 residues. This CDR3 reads CASRKQGQGDTEAFF. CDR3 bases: TGTGCCAGCAGAAAACAGGGACAGGGGGACACTGAAGCTTTCTTT. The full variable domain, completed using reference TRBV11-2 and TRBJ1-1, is EAGVAQSPRYKIIEKRQSVAFWCNPISGHATLYWYQQILGQGPKLLIQFQNNGVVDDSQLPKDRFSAERLKGVDSTLKIQPAKLEDSAVYLCASRKQGQGDTEAFFGQGTRLTVV.

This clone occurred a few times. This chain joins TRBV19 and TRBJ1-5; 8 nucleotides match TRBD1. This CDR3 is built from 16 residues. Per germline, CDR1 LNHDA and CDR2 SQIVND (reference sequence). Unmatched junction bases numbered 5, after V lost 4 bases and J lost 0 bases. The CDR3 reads CASSKGTGDSNQPQHF. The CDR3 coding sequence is TGTGCCAGTAGTAAAGGGACAGGAGATAGCAATCAGCCCCAGCATTTT.

Here the CDR3 reads CASSLLRTSGANVLTF. Here the CDR3 DNA reads TGTGCCAGCAGCTTATTACGGACATCTGGGGCCAACGTCCTGACTTTC. The chain recombines TRBV5-5 with TRBJ2-6; tentatively, D is TRBD1 (5 bases). This CDR3 is 16 amino acids long. The ends were cut back, 2 bases at V and 1 base at J, with 10 bases in the middle. The V gene's germline CDR1 is SGHKS and CDR2 YYEKEE (reference sequence). Using reference TRBV5-5 and TRBJ2-6 for the parts outside the CDR3, the full variable domain is DAGVTQSPTHLIKTRGQQVTLRCSPISGHKSVSWYQQVLGQGPQFIFQYYEKEERGRGNFPDRFSARQFPNYSSELNVNALLLGDSALYLCASSLLRTSGANVLTFGAGSRLTVL.